This T cell receptor beta chain emerged from a study of blood T cells in healthy people across ages. Findings and caveats of the study: When one million T cells were used, diversity estimates were thought to be underestimates.

A second PCR of roughly 6 to 12 cycles used a sample-barcoded 5' primer and a J-beta primer mix. TCRdb itself ran the 5' RACE reads through MiXCR, one entry per CDR3 protein. This sample carries 650,000 to 1,000,000 distinct CDR3 sequences, approximately 35% of them seen once, and the ten largest clones take under 15%. This clonotype was picked up a small number of times. Its antigen is undetermined. CDR1 is KGHSH and CDR2 is LQKENI in the germline V gene. The CDR3 is 15 amino acids. V shed 4 bases and J shed 5 bases, with 17 bases lying between them. Each sample yielded at least 5.5 micrograms of PBMC total RNA.

This chain uses TRBV18 with TRBJ2-5; D remains unclear. The sequence came from a man younger than 35 in good health. The material sequenced was blood. CDR3 region: CASSLNQNRQETQYF. The CDR3 region has the DNA TGTGCCAGCTCACTGAACCAGAACCGTCAGGAGACCCAGTACTTC.